This T cell receptor beta chain was identified in a study of breast tumors, draining lymph nodes, adjacent tissues. General study results and limits: Data only fit, rather than demonstrated, lymph node origin of most tumor T cells. Tumors had less TCR diversity than lymph nodes, more than nontumor tissue. The data were judged consistent with most tumor T cells coming from lymph node and expanding in tumor. Luminal-like breast cancer showed significantly higher tumor–nontumor repertoire similarity than basal-like.

Germline V gene sequence: CDR1 SGHVS, CDR2 FQNEAQ. CDR3 length: 15 amino acids. Trimming took 6 bases from V and 5 from J; bases not matched to a gene: 12. Breast cancer patients provided tissue from their axillary draining lymph nodes. TCRdb processed the multiplex PCR reads anew with MiXCR; each CDR3 protein has one entry. The sample has 190,000 or so distinct CDR3 sequences, around 29% seen once. This clonotype appeared many times. Its target is unknown. The chain is built from TRBV7-8 and TRBJ2-5, with TRBD2 identical over 7 bases. The TCR comes from a female donor with breast cancer. Some clones in this sample may be carry-over from other donors' samples. Material: axillary lymph node tissue. The CDR3 sequence is CASRTMSGGKETQYF. As DNA, the CDR3 is TGTGCCAGCAGAACCATGTCGGGGGGTAAGGAGACCCAGTACTTC. The variable domain in full, with the rest retrieved from reference TRBV7-8 and TRBJ2-5, is GAGVSQSPRYKVAKRGQDVALRCDPISGHVSLFWYQQALGQGPEFLTYFQNEAQLDKSGLPSDRFFAERPEGSVSTLKIQRTQQEDSAVYLCASRTMSGGKETQYFGPGTRLLVL.